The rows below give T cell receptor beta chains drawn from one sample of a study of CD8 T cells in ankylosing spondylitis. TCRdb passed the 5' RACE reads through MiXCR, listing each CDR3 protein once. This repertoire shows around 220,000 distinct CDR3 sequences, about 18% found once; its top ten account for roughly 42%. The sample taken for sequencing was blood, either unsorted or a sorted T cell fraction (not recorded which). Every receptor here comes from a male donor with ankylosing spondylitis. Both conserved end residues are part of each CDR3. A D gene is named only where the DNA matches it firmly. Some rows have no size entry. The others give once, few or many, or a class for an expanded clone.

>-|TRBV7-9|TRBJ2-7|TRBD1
CASSPHLQGPYYEQYF
TGTGCCAGCAGCCCGCACCTACAGGGGCCCTACTACGAGCAGTACTTC
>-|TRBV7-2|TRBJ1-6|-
CASSLELNSPLHF
TGTGCCAGCAGCTTAGAGCTTAATTCACCCCTCCACTTT
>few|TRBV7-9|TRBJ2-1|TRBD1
CASSPGTGGDNEQFF
TGTGCCAGCAGCCCGGGGACAGGAGGGGACAATGAGCAGTTCTTC
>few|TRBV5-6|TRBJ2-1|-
CASTPNPRVGNEQFF
TGTGCCAGCACCCCCAATCCCCGGGTTGGGAATGAGCAGTTCTTC
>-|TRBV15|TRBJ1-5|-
CATSRDRGQPQHF
TGTGCCACCAGCAGAGATCGGGGTCAGCCCCAGCATTTT
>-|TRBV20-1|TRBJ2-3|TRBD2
CSAREVAGASTDTQYF
TGCAGTGCTAGAGAAGTCGCGGGAGCCAGCACAGATACGCAGTATTTT
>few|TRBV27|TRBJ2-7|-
CASSQTQTYEQYF
TGTGCCAGCAGTCAGACTCAGACCTACGAGCAGTACTTC
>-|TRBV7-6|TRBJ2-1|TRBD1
CASSFPPGQGPNEQFF
TGTGCCAGCAGCTTCCCACCGGGACAGGGCCCCAATGAGCAGTTCTTC
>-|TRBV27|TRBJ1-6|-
CASSELIGYTDSPLHF
TGTGCCAGCAGCGAACTAATAGGCTATACGGATTCACCCCTCCACTTT
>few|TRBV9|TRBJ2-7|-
CASSFAGVSEQYF
TGTGCCAGCAGTTTCGCAGGGGTGAGCGAGCAGTACTTC
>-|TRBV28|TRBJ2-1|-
CASRGRDFSYNEQFF
TGTGCCAGCAGGGGACGGGACTTCTCCTACAATGAGCAGTTCTTC
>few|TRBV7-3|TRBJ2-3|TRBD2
CASSYRLASTDTQYF
TGTGCCAGCAGCTACCGACTAGCATCCACAGATACGCAGTATTTT
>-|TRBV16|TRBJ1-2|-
CASSQSFSHATSNYGYTF
TGTGCCAGCAGCCAATCTTTCTCCCACGCTACGAGTAACTATGGCTACACCTTC
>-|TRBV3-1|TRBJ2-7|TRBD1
CACSQGRDSYSYEQYF
TGTGCCTGCAGCCAAGGAAGGGACAGCTACTCCTACGAGCAGTACTTC
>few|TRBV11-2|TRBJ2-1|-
CASSPGPPAHEQFF
TGTGCCAGCAGCCCGGGACCGCCGGCTCATGAGCAGTTCTTC
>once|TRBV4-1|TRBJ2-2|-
CASSQPTGELFF
TGCGCCAGCAGCCAACCCACCGGGGAGCTGTTTTTT
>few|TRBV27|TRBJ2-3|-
CASSTPGGFTDTQYF
TGTGCCAGCAGTACCCCTGGGGGTTTCACAGATACGCAGTATTTT
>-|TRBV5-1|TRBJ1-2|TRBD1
CASSGTGVGYYGYTF
TGCGCCAGCAGCGGGACAGGGGTCGGCTACTATGGCTACACCTTC
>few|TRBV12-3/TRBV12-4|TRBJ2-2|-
CASSRVGTHTGELFF
TGTGCCAGCAGCCGAGTGGGAACTCACACCGGGGAGCTGTTTTTT
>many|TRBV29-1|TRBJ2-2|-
CSVGGTGELFF
TGCAGCGTTGGGGGAACCGGGGAGCTGTTTTTT
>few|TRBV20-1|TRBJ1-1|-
CSASRVMNTEAFF
TGCAGTGCAAGCCGGGTGATGAACACTGAAGCTTTCTTT
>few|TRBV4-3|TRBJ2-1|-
CASSQDRDINEQFF
TGCGCCAGCAGCCAAGATCGGGACATAAATGAGCAGTTCTTC
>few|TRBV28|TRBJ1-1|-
CASSFPRGYLLTEAFF
TGTGCCAGCAGTTTCCCCAGGGGCTACCTTCTCACTGAAGCTTTCTTT
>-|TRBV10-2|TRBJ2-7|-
CASSESNGYSYEQYF
TGCGCCAGCAGTGAGTCGAACGGTTACTCCTACGAGCAGTACTTC
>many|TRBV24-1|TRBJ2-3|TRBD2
CATSEGTSPGDTQYF
TGTGCCACCAGTGAAGGGACTAGCCCTGGCGATACGCAGTATTTT
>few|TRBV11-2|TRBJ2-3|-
CASSLDGLQDTQYF
TGTGCCAGCAGCTTAGACGGACTTCAGGATACGCAGTATTTT
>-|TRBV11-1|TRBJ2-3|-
CASSLVSGTTDTQYF
TGTGCCAGCAGCTTAGTAAGTGGGACCACAGATACGCAGTATTTT
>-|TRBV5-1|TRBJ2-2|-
CASSYIGQGVDTGELFF
TGCGCCAGCAGCTACATAGGCCAGGGAGTTGACACCGGGGAGCTGTTTTTT
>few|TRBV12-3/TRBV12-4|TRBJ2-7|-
CASSPMEGWYEQYF
TGTGCCAGCAGCCCCATGGAGGGGTGGTACGAGCAGTACTTC
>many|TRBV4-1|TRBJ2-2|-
CASSHPGELFF
TGCGCCAGCAGCCACCCGGGGGAGCTGTTTTTT
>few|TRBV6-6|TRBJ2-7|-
CASSRGTYYEQYF
TGTGCCAGCAGTAGAGGGACCTACTACGAGCAGTACTTC
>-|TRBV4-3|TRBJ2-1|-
CASSQDQGLGVNEQFF
TGCGCCAGCAGCCAAGATCAAGGGTTGGGGGTCAATGAGCAGTTCTTC
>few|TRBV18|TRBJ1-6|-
CASSPEGRSNSPLHF
TGTGCCAGCTCACCAGAGGGGCGATCCAATTCACCCCTCCACTTT
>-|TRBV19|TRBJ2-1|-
CASSILLTNNEQFF
TGTGCCAGTAGTATCCTCCTCACAAACAATGAGCAGTTCTTC
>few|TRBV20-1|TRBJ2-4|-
CSARGGSGYDLAKNIQYF
TGCAGTGCCAGAGGGGGTAGCGGCTACGATTTAGCCAAAAACATTCAGTACTTC
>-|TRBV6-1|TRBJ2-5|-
CASSDGIKETQYF
TGTGCCAGCAGTGATGGAATAAAAGAGACCCAGTACTTC
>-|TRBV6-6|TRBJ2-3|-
CASQGGDTQYF
TGTGCCAGCCAGGGGGGAGATACGCAGTATTTT
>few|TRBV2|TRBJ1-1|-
CASPRGGPVPTEAFF
TGTGCCAGCCCCCGGGGGGGACCCGTTCCCACTGAAGCTTTCTTT
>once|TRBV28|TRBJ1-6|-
CASSWTDPNSPLHF
TGTGCCAGCAGTTGGACAGACCCTAATTCACCCCTCCACTTT
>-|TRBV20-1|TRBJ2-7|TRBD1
CSATGTVSYEQYF
TGCAGTGCGACCGGGACAGTGTCCTACGAGCAGTACTTC
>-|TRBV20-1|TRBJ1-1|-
CSARDFADGDSTEAFF
TGCAGTGCTAGAGATTTTGCGGACGGGGATTCCACTGAAGCTTTCTTT
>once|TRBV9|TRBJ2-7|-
CASSVEGTAYEQYF
TGTGCCAGCAGCGTAGAAGGAACAGCCTACGAGCAGTACTTC
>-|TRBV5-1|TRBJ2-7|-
CASSLVSGPRDEQYF
TGCGCCAGCAGCTTGGTGTCAGGGCCAAGGGACGAGCAGTACTTC
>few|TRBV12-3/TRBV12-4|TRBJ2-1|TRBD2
CASSPGGLGSYNEQFF
TGTGCCAGCAGTCCGGGGGGGCTGGGGTCCTACAATGAGCAGTTCTTC
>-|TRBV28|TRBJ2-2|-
CASSFNLADTGELFF
TGTGCCAGCAGTTTTAATCTAGCAGACACCGGGGAGCTGTTTTTT
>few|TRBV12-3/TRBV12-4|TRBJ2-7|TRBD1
CASSSNRGTPYEQYF
TGTGCCAGCAGTTCAAACAGGGGGACACCCTACGAGCAGTACTTC
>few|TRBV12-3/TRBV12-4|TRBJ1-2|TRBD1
CASTPMTGMDYGYTF
TGTGCCAGCACTCCAATGACAGGGATGGACTATGGCTACACCTTC